These T cell receptor beta chains were read from a single sample in a study of cytomegalovirus exposure and HLA in healthy donors. The data were produced by immunoSEQ multiplex PCR, yet TCRdb's version contains in-frame clones alone and is incomplete. The repertoire holds over 70,000 clones, with around 68% as singletons. Source material: PBMCs. The receptors were sampled from a man aged 25 to 40 in good health and CMV-seropositive. Both conserved end residues are part of each CDR3. Each record gives: D gene, clone size, J gene, V gene, CDR3 protein, CDR3 DNA. D genes are given only for firm matches. Clone size, where shown, is once, few, many, or a class for clones that have expanded.

. | few | TRBJ2-1 | TRBV5-6 | CASSLGGTGFNEQFF | TGTGCCAGCAGCTTGGGCGGGACGGGATTCAATGAGCAGTTCTTC
TRBD2 | . | TRBJ2-2 | TRBV2 | CASSEARAGGFSGELFF | TGTGCCAGCAGTGAAGCGCGGGCGGGAGGGTTCTCCGGGGAGCTGTTTTTT
. | . | TRBJ1-4 | TRBV7-2 | CASSFGQAEIEKLFF | TGTGCCAGCAGCTTTGGTCAGGCAGAAATTGAAAAACTGTTTTTT
. | . | TRBJ1-1 | TRBV5-1 | CASSLGLFQGGNTEAFF | TGCGCCAGCAGCTTGGGCCTTTTCCAGGGCGGTAACACTGAAGCTTTCTTT
TRBD1 | few | TRBJ1-2 | TRBV4-1 | CASSRGLTGALMGGYTF | TGCGCCAGCAGCCGAGGACTGACAGGGGCGCTCATGGGAGGCTACACCTTC
TRBD1 | . | TRBJ2-2 | TRBV5-6 | CASRWTGGNSGELFF | TGTGCCAGCAGATGGACAGGGGGCAATTCCGGGGAGCTGTTTTTT
TRBD1 | . | TRBJ1-1 | TRBV10-3 | CAISGGTGVNTEAFF | TGTGCCATCAGTGGAGGGACAGGGGTGAACACTGAAGCTTTCTTT
. | . | TRBJ1-2 | TRBV5-4 | CASSYETGGYTF | TGTGCCAGCAGCTATGAGACGGGAGGCTACACCTTC
. | . | TRBJ1-1 | TRBV28 | CAAIAGEAFF | TGTGCCGCCATCGCGGGTGAAGCTTTCTTT
. | few | TRBJ2-1 | TRBV4-1 | CASSQGASSYNEQFF | TGCGCCAGCAGCCAAGGGGCAAGCTCCTACAATGAGCAGTTCTTC
TRBD2 | . | TRBJ2-3 | TRBV5-6 | CASSLKLAPPDTQYF | TGTGCCAGCAGCTTGAAACTAGCGCCCCCAGATACGCAGTATTTT
. | once | TRBJ2-3 | TRBV9 | CASSSREESTDTQYF | TGTGCCAGCAGCTCTAGGGAGGAAAGCACAGATACGCAGTATTTT
TRBD1 | . | TRBJ2-7 | TRBV30 | CAWSKADRGRSEQYF | TGTGCCTGGAGTAAGGCAGACAGGGGGCGATCCGAGCAGTACTTC
. | . | TRBJ1-1 | TRBV6-1 | CASRKQLNTEAFF | TGTGCCAGCAGAAAACAGCTGAACACTGAAGCTTTCTTT
. | . | TRBJ1-4 | TRBV7-8 | CASSPDSLNEKLFF | TGTGCCAGCAGCCCTGACAGCTTAAATGAAAAACTGTTTTTT
TRBD1 | . | TRBJ1-6 | TRBV19 | CASSEQGKNSPLHF | TGTGCCAGTAGTGAACAGGGGAAGAATTCACCCCTCCACTTT
TRBD1 | . | TRBJ2-5 | TRBV28 | CASRLTGGRETQYF | TGTGCCAGCAGACTGACAGGGGGACGAGAGACCCAGTACTTC
. | . | TRBJ1-1 | TRBV7-6 | CASSLPGGSGAAVMNTEAFF | TGTGCCAGCAGCCTCCCAGGCGGGTCAGGAGCCGCGGTGATGAACACTGAAGCTTTCTTT
TRBD1 | . | TRBJ1-1 | TRBV18 | CASSPDREDTEAFF | TGTGCCAGCTCACCGGACAGGGAAGACACTGAAGCTTTCTTT
TRBD2 | . | TRBJ2-2 | TRBV7-2 | CASSLESWTSGYTGELFF | TGTGCCAGCAGCTTAGAATCATGGACTAGCGGGTACACCGGGGAGCTGTTTTTT
. | many | TRBJ1-1 | TRBV9 | CASSPDGGRNTEAFF | TGTGCCAGCAGCCCGGACGGGGGTAGAAACACTGAAGCTTTCTTT
. | . | TRBJ1-1 | TRBV6-5 | CASTGRGTEAFF | TGTGCCAGTACGGGCAGAGGGACTGAAGCTTTCTTT
. | . | TRBJ1-2 | TRBV28 | CASSPPGRYGYTF | TGTGCCAGCAGCCCGCCCGGGAGGTATGGCTACACCTTC
. | . | TRBJ2-1 | TRBV28 | CASSEGGDPIRFF | TGTGCCAGCAGCGAAGGAGGGGATCCCATAAGGTTCTTC
. | . | TRBJ1-1 | TRBV6-5 | CASSYGTAREAEAFF | TGTGCCAGCAGTTACGGGACGGCCCGGGAGGCTGAAGCTTTCTTT
TRBD1 | few | TRBJ1-2 | TRBV5-6 | CASSRAGGGYGYTF | TGTGCCAGCAGCCGAGCAGGGGGCGGTTATGGCTACACCTTC
. | . | TRBJ2-3 | TRBV25-1 | CASSELGGGPKDTQYF | TGTGCCAGCAGTGAATTAGGGGGAGGGCCTAAAGATACGCAGTATTTT
. | . | TRBJ2-5 | TRBV9 | CASSVGGQETQYF | TGTGCCAGCAGCGTAGGGGGGCAGGAGACCCAGTACTTC
. | few | TRBJ1-5 | TRBV18 | CASSPEQIGGIRAQHF | TGTGCCAGCTCACCAGAACAGATCGGGGGAATCAGAGCCCAGCATTTT
. | . | TRBJ2-5 | TRBV28 | CASSLGAELSLETQYF | TGTGCCAGCAGTTTAGGGGCGGAGCTGAGTTTGGAGACCCAGTACTTC
TRBD1 | . | TRBJ2-5 | TRBV6-6 | CASSLTGETQYF | TGTGCCAGCAGCTTGACAGGGGAGACCCAGTACTTC
. | once | TRBJ1-1 | TRBV7-6 | CASSLAATGGHTEAFF | TGTGCCAGCAGCTTAGCCGCGACAGGTGGACACACTGAAGCTTTCTTT
TRBD1 | . | TRBJ1-6 | TRBV4-1 | CASSHLRDRNSPLHF | TGCGCCAGCAGCCATCTACGGGACAGAAATTCACCCCTCCACTTT
TRBD2 | . | TRBJ2-6 | TRBV19 | CASSPPGLAVSGANVLTF | TGTGCCAGTAGTCCTCCGGGACTAGCGGTCTCTGGGGCCAACGTCCTGACTTTC
. | . | TRBJ1-6 | TRBV6-1 | CASSLHEDSPLHF | TGTGCCAGCAGTTTGCACGAGGATTCACCCCTCCACTTT
. | . | TRBJ2-6 | TRBV18 | CASSPGLISGANVLTF | TGTGCCAGCTCACCAGGACTGATCTCTGGGGCCAACGTCCTGACTTTC
TRBD1 | few | TRBJ2-5 | TRBV11-2 | CASSRAGGQAGAQYF | TGTGCCAGCAGCCGGGCGGGCGGACAGGCAGGGGCCCAGTACTTC
TRBD2 | . | TRBJ2-1 | TRBV7-3 | CASSSSGVPYNEQFF | TGTGCCAGCAGCTCGAGCGGGGTGCCTTACAATGAGCAGTTCTTC
TRBD2 | . | TRBJ2-2 | TRBV13 | CASRLRLAGVSTTGELFF | TGTGCCAGCAGACTCAGACTAGCGGGGGTGTCGACCACCGGGGAGCTGTTTTTT
. | . | TRBJ2-7 | TRBV27 | CASSSLRGLSEQYF | TGTGCCAGCAGTTCCCTCCGTGGACTCTCGGAGCAGTACTTC
. | few | TRBJ2-7 | TRBV11-2 | CASSLAPTIFYEQYF | TGTGCCAGCAGCTTAGCACCCACTATATTCTACGAGCAGTACTTC
TRBD2 | . | TRBJ2-5 | TRBV4-2 | CASSQGDPGGLETQYF | TGTGCCAGCAGCCAAGGGGATCCGGGGGGGCTCGAGACCCAGTACTTC
. | . | TRBJ2-5 | TRBV9 | CASSGGGPGETQYF | TGTGCCAGCAGCGGGGGGGGGCCGGGAGAGACCCAGTACTTC
. | . | TRBJ1-1 | TRBV29-1 | CSVAVRGAFF | TGCAGCGTTGCCGTTAGGGGAGCTTTCTTT